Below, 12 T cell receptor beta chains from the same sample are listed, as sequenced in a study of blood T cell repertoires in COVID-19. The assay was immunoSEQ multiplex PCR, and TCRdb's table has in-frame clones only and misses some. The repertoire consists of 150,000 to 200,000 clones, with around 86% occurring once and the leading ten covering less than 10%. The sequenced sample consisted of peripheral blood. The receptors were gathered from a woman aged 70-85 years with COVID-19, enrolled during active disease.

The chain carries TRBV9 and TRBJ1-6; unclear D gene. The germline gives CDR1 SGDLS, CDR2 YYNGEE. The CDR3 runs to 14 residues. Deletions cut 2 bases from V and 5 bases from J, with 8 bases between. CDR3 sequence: CASSVNYNNSPLHF. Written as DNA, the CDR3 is TGTGCCAGCAGCGTTAACTACAATAATTCACCCCTCCACTTT. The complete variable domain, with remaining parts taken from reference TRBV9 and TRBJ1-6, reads DSGVTQTPKHLITATGQRVTLRCSPRSGDLSVYWYQQSLDQGLQFLIQYYNGEERAKGNILERFSAQQFPDLHSELNLSSLELGDSALYFCASSVNYNNSPLHFGNGTRLTVT.

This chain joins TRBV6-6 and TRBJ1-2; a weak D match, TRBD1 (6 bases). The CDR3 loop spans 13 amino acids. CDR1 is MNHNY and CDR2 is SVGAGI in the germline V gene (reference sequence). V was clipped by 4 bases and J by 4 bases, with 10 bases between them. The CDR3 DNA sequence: TGTGCCAGCAGTTTCACAGGGACCTATGGCTACACCTTC. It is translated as CASSFTGTYGYTF.

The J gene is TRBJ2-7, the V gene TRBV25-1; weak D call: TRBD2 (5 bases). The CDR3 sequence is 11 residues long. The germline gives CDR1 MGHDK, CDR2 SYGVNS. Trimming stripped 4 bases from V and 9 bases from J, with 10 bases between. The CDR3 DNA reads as TGTGCCAGCAGTGCAGGACTTGGGCAGTACTTC. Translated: CASSAGLGQYF.

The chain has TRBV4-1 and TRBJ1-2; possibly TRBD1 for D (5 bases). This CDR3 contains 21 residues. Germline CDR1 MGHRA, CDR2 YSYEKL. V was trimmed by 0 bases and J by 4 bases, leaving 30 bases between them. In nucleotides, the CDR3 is TGCGCCAGCAGCCAAGACCCCAAGGCCGGCCGAGACAGACGACTTGGCTATGGCTACACCTTC. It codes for CASSQDPKAGRDRRLGYGYTF.

The CDR3 nucleotides are TGTGCCAGCAGTTTTCCCGGGACTAGCGGGGATCAAGAGACCCAGTACTTC. Translating it yields CASSFPGTSGDQETQYF. The gene calls are TRBV7-9 and TRBJ2-5, with 13 bases that match TRBD2. V gave up 6 bases and J gave up 2 bases; unmatched junction bases: 9. CDR3 length equals 17 residues. The germline V gene has CDR1 SEHNR and CDR2 FQNEAQ (reference sequence). Using reference TRBV7-9 and TRBJ2-5 for the parts outside the CDR3, the full variable domain is DTGVSQNPRHKITKRGQNVTFRCDPISEHNRLYWYRQTLGQGPEFLTYFQNEAQLEKSRLLSDRFSAERPKGSFSTLEIQRTEQGDSAMYLCASSFPGTSGDQETQYFGPGTRLLVL.

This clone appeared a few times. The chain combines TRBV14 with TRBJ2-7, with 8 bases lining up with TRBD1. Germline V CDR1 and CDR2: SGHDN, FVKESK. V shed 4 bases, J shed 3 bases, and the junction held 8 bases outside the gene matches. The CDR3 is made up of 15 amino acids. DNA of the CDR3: TGTGCCAGCAGCCTACTCAGGGGGCCAGACTACGAGCAGTACTTC. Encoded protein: CASSLLRGPDYEQYF.

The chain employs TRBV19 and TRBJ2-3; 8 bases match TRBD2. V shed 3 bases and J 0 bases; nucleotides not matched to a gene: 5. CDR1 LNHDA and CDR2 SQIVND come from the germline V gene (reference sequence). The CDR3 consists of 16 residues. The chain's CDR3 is CASSIWASGSTDTQYF. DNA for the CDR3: TGTGCCAGTAGTATCTGGGCTAGCGGGAGCACAGATACGCAGTATTTT.

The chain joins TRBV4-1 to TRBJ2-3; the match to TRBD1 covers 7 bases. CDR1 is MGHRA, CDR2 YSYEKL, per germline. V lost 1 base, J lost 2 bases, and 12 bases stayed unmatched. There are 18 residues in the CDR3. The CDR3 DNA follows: TGCGCCAGCAGCCAAGGGGACAGCCATACTTTCTCCACAGATACGCAGTATTTT. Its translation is CASSQGDSHTFSTDTQYF.

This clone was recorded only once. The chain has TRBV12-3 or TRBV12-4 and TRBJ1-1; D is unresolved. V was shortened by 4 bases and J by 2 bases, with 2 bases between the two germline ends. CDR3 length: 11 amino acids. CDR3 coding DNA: TGTGCCAGCAGTTCTAACACTGAAGCTTTCTTT. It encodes CASSSNTEAFF.

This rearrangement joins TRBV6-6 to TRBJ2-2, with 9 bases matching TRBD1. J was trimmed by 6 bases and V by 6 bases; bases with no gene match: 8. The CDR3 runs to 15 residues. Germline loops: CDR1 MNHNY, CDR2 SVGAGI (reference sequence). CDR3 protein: CASRGGQGRSGELFF. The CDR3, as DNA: TGTGCCAGCAGGGGGGGACAGGGAAGGTCCGGGGAGCTGTTTTTT.

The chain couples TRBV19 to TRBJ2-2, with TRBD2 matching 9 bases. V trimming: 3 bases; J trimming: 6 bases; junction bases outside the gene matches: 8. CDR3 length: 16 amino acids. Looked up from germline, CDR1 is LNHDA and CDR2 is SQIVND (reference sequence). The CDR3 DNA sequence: TGTGCCAGTAGTATTCAGCGCCCTAGCGGGGCCGGGGAGCTGTTTTTT. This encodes CASSIQRPSGAGELFF. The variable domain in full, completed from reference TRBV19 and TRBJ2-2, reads DGGITQSPKYLFRKEGQNVTLSCEQNLNHDAMYWYRQDPGQGLRLIYYSQIVNDFQKGDIAEGYSVSREKKESFPLTVTSAQKNPTAFYLCASSIQRPSGAGELFFGEGSRLTVL.

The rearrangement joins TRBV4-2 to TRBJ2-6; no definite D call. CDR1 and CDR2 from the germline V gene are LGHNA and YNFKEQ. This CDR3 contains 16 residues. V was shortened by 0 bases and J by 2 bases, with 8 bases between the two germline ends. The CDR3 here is CASSQDLTAGANVLTF. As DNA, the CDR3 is TGTGCCAGCAGCCAAGATCTAACAGCTGGGGCCAACGTCCTGACTTTC.